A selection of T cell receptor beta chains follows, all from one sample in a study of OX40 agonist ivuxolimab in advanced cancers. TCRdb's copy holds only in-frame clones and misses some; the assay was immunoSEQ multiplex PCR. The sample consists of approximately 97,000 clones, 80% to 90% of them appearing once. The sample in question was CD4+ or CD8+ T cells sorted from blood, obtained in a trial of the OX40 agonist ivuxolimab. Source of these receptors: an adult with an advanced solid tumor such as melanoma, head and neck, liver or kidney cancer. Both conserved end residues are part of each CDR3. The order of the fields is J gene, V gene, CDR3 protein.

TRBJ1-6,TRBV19,CASGSPLHF
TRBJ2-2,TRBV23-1,CASSQGENIGELFF
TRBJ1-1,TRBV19,CASSTRQGKAEAFF
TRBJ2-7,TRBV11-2,CASSLVVKGYEQYF
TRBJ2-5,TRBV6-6,CASILNNLISETQYF
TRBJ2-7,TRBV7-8,CASSNPGTASYEQYF
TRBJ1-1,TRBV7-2,CASSLASQLMNTEAFF
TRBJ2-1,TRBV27,CASSLSGTGNEQFF
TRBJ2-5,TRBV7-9,CASSSTAYQETQYF
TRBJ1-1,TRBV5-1,CASSLATGTTEAFF
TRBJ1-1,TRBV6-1,CASRGQGVNTEAFF
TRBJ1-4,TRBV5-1,CASTNNDFNEKLFF
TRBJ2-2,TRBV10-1,CASSELAGAGELFF
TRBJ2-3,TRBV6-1,CATAVGVADTQYF
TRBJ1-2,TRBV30,CAWSVIQYGYTF
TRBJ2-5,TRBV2,CASRGTSGSQETQYF
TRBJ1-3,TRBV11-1,CASSQAGEGNTIYF
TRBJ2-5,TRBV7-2,CASRGTGGGETQYF
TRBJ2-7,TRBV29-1,CSVDRGYEQYF
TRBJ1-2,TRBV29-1,CSVWVGGGYGYTF
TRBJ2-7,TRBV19,CASSPRFGDVAYEQYF
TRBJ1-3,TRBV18,CASSPEDRGNTIYF
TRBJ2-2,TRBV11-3,CASSLGPVGELFF
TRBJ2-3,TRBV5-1,CASSGDRTGTDTQYF
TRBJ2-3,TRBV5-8,CASSLGGTSGSTDTQYF
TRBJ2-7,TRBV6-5,CASSQSSPRVGEQYF
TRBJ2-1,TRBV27,CASSYQGTSYNEQFF
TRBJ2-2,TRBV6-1,CASSDKGGWTGELFF
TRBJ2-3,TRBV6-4,CASSGSFDTDTQYF
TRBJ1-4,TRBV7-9,CASSPGTGENEKLFF
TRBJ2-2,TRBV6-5,CASSYISGGNTGELFF
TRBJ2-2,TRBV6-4,CASSDSGGELFF
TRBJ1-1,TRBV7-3,CASGETENTEAFF
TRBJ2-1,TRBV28,CASSSPGLAGGREQFF
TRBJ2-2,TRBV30,CAWSDDRRYTGELFF
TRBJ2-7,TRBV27,CASSLGPTYEQYF
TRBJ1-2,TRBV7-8,CASSLGQLVYGYTF
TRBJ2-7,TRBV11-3,CASSLNSYEQYF
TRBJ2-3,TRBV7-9,CASSRDSSADTQYF
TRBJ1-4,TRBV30,CAWKDLQREKLFF
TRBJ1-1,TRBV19,CASSIGWNRGRENTEAFF
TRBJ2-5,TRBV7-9,CASSPRTSGRETQYF
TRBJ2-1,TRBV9,CASSGRREPYNEQFF
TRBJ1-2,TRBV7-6,CASSFRSQRGYTF
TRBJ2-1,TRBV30,CAWRKATAYNEQFF
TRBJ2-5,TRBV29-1,CSVGRVGLAATQYF
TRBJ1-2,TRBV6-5,CASSYSRKGNYGYTF
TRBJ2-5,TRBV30,CAWSGDFLAGETQYF
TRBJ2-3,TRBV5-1,CASSFRPALDTQYF
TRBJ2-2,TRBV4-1,CASSQDGARNTGELFF
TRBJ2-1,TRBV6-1,CASSAVRAGGWNEQFF
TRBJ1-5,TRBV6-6,CASSPQGVNQPQHF
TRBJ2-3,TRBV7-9,CASSLLLFTDTQYF